This T cell receptor beta chain was retrieved from a study of response to subunit inactivated influenza vaccine. One entry per CDR3 protein, called by TCRdb with MiXCR from the RT-PCR reads. The sample has hundreds of thousands of distinct CDR3 sequences, around 13% seen once. This TCR was sampled from a man aged 45-65 years who received an inactivated influenza vaccine. The specimen was PBMCs from blood, collected less than 15 days before vaccination.

CDR3 sequence: CASSHRTSGGEAQYF. Written as DNA, the CDR3 is TGTGCCAGCAGCCACCGGACTAGCGGGGGGGAGGCCCAGTACTTC. J is TRBJ2-5 and V is TRBV5-5, with TRBD2 matching over 15 bases. The V segment lost 4 bases and the J segment 9 bases; nucleotides outside the gene matches: 7. The CDR3 is made up of 15 amino acids. The V gene's germline CDR1 is SGHKS and CDR2 YYEKEE (reference sequence).